Below, one TCR beta chain is given with its context. Its target is not known. From germline, CDR1 is SGHRS and CDR2 YFSETQ. Trimming removed 1 base from V and 8 bases from J; junction bases left unmatched: 12. CDR3 length: 18 residues. The sample belongs to a study of cytomegalovirus exposure and HLA in healthy donors. The study's findings and limits: Upon later analysis, TCR association rates were observed to vary by HLA locus, being highest for DRB1 and lowest for HLA-C. Later analysis identified a missense DCLRE1C variant that was linked to TCR beta V- and J-gene trimming. Compared with the roughly 700-donor mean, an Asian-associated ancestry cluster reportedly had fewer N-insertions, according to a later analysis.

Primers included in the PCR were 60 Vbeta and 13 Jbeta primers. The protocol was immunoSEQ multiplex PCR, while the TCRdb copy is restricted to in-frame clones and leaves out a portion. In the table there are tens of thousands of clones, around 60% of which are singletons. The chain links TRBV5-1 to TRBJ2-1, with 13 bases aligning to TRBD2. Input material: PBMCs. This receptor was identified in a male donor in good health and CMV-seropositive. DNA of the CDR3: TGCGCCAGCAGCTTGCCGAGGACTAGCGGGAGTCTTGGGGATGAGCAGTTCTTC. Translated, it gives CASSLPRTSGSLGDEQFF.